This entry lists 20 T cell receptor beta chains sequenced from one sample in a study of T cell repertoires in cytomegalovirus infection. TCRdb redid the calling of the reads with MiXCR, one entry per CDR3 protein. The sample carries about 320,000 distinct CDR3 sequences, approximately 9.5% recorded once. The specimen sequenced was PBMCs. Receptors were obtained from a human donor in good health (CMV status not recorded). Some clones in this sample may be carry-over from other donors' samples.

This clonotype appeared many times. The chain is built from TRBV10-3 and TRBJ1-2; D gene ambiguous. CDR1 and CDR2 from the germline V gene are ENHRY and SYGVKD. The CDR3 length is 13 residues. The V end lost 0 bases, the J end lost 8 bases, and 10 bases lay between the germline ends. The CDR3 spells CAISESGYQGYTF. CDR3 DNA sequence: TGTGCCATCAGTGAGTCAGGGTACCAAGGCTACACCTTC.

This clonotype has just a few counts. The CDR3 here is CASSPRPGQGHYGYTF. CDR3 coding DNA: TGTGCCAGCAGCCCTCGCCCAGGACAGGGACACTATGGCTACACCTTC. The chain combines TRBV7-9 with TRBJ1-2; TRBD1 agrees at 8 bases. V lost 5 bases and J lost 3; bases outside the gene matches: 11. Germline V gene data show CDR1 as SEHNR and CDR2 as FQNEAQ (reference sequence). The CDR3 runs 16 residues.

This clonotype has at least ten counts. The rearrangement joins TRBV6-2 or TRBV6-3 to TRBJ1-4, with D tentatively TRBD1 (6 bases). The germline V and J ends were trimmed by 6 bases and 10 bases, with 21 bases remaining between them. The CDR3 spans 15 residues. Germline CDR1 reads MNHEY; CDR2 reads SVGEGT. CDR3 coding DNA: TGTGCCAGCAGCACCAACCTGTCGGGGGGCAGAAAACTGTTTTTT. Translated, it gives CASSTNLSGGRKLFF.

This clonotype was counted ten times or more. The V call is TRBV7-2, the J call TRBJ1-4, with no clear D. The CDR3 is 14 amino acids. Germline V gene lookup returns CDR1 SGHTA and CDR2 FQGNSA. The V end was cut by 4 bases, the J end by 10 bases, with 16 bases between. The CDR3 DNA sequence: TGTGCCAGCAGCTCAGGATCCGGAAGAGGAAAACTGTTTTTT. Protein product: CASSSGSGRGKLFF.

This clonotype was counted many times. The CDR3 spells CASMKGANTEAFF. In DNA form, the CDR3 reads TGTGCCAGCATGAAGGGGGCGAACACTGAAGCTTTCTTT. The chain combines TRBV25-1 with TRBJ1-1; TRBD1 matches at 7 bases. CDR3 length equals 13 residues. Germline CDR1 and CDR2: MGHDK and SYGVNS. Trimming removed 7 bases from V and 1 base from J; junction bases left unmatched: 3.

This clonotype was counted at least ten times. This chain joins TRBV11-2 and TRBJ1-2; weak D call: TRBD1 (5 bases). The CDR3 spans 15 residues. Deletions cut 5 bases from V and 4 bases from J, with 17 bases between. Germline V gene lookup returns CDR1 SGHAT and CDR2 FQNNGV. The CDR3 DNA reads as TGTGCCAGCAGCACCCCGTGGCCCGGGGGCTATGGCTACACCTTC. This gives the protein CASSTPWPGGYGYTF.

CDR3 coding DNA: TGTGCCAGCAGCGAACAGGGTAGGGGGCAGACAGATACGCAGTATTTT. Encoded protein: CASSEQGRGQTDTQYF. The rearrangement uses TRBV7-9 and TRBJ2-3; 7 bases fit TRBD1. Germline-derived CDR1 and CDR2 are SEHNR and FQNEAQ (reference sequence). V lost 5 bases to trimming and J lost 3 bases; unmatched junction nucleotides: 11. This CDR3 comprises 16 residues.

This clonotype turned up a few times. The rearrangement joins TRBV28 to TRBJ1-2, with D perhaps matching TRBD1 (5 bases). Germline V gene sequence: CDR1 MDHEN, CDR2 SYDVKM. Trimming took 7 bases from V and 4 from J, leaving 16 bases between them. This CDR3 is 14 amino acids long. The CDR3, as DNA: TGTGCCAGCACACCTTCAGGGTCACTCTATGGCTACACCTTC. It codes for CASTPSGSLYGYTF.

CDR3 protein: CASREGLNTGELFF. The CDR3 DNA reads TGTGCCAGCAGGGAGGGCCTGAACACCGGGGAGCTGTTTTTT. The chain combines TRBV6-1 with TRBJ2-2, with D possibly being TRBD2 (6 bases). V shed 6 bases and J shed 1 base, with 9 bases lying between them. The CDR3 is 14 amino acids. Germline CDR1 and CDR2: MNHNS and SASEGT.

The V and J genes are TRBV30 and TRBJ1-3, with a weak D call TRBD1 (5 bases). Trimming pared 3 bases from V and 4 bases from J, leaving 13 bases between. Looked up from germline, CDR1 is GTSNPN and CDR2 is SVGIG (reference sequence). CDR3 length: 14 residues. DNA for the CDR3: TGTGCCTGGAGCCTAGACAGCCGGGGAAACACCATATATTTT. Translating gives CAWSLDSRGNTIYF.

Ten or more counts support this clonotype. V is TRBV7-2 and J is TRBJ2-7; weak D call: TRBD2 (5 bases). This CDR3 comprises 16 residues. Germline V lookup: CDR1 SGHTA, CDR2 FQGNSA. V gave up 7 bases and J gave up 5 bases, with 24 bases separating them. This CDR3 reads CASTRRLRGVGNEQYF. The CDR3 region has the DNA TGTGCCAGCACCCGGAGGCTCCGGGGTGTAGGCAACGAGCAGTACTTC.

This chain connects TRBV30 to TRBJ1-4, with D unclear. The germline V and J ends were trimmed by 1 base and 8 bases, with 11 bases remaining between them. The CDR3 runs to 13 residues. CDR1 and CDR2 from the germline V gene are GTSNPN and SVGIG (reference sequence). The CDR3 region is CAWSESLKEKLFF. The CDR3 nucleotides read TGTGCCTGGAGTGAATCTCTAAAGGAAAAACTGTTTTTT.

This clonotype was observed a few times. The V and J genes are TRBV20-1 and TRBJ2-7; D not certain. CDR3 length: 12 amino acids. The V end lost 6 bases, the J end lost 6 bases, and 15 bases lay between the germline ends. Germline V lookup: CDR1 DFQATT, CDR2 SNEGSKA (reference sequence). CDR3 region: CSATERVLEQYF. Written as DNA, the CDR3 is TGCAGTGCCACAGAGAGAGTCCTCGAGCAGTACTTC.

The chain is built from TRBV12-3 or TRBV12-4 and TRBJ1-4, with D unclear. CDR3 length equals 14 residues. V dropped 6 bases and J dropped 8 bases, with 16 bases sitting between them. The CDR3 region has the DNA TGTGCCAGCAGGATTACGGGAAGAGGGGAAAAACTGTTTTTT. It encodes CASRITGRGEKLFF.

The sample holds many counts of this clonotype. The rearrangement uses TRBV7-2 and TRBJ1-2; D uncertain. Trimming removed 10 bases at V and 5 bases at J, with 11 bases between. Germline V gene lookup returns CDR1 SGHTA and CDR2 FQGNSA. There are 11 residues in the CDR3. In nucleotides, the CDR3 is TGTGCCAACCGGGTTGGGTATGGCTACACCTTC. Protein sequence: CANRVGYGYTF.

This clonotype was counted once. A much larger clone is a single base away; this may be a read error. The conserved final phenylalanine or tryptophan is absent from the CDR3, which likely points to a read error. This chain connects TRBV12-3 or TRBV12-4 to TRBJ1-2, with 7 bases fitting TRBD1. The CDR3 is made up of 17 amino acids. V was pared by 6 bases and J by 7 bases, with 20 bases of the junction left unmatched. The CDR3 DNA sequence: TGTGCCAGCAGGCAGGCCGGGACAGCGGGGAAATTTGCTGGCTACACCTCC. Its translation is CASRQAGTAGKFAGYTS.

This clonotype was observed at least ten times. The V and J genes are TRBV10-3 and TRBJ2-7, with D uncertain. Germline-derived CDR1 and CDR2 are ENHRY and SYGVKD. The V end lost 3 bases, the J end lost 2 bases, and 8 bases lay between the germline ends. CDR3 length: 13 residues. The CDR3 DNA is TGTGCCATCAGTGATTTATCTACCTACGAGCAGTACTTC. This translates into CAISDLSTYEQYF.

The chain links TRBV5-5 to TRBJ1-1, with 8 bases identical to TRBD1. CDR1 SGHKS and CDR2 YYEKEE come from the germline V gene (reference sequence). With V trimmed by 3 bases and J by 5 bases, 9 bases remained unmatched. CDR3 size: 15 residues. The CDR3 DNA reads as TGTGCCAGCAGCTGGATCAGGGGGCGAGGGACTGAAGCTTTCTTT. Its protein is CASSWIRGRGTEAFF.

CDR3 amino acids: CASREESSYNSPLHF. CDR3 sequence (DNA): TGTGCCAGCAGGGAGGAGTCCTCCTATAATTCACCCCTCCACTTT. This chain uses TRBV2 with TRBJ1-6; D unresolved. This CDR3 is 15 amino acids long. Germline V lookup: CDR1 SNHLY, CDR2 FYNNEI. Trimming stripped 6 bases from V and 0 bases from J, with 9 bases between.

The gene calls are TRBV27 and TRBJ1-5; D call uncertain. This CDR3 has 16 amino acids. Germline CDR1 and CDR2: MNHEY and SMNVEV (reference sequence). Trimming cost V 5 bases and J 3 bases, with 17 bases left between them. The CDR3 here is CASSLYAVSVNQPQHF. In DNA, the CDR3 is TGTGCCAGCAGTCTTTACGCCGTAAGCGTCAATCAGCCCCAGCATTTT.